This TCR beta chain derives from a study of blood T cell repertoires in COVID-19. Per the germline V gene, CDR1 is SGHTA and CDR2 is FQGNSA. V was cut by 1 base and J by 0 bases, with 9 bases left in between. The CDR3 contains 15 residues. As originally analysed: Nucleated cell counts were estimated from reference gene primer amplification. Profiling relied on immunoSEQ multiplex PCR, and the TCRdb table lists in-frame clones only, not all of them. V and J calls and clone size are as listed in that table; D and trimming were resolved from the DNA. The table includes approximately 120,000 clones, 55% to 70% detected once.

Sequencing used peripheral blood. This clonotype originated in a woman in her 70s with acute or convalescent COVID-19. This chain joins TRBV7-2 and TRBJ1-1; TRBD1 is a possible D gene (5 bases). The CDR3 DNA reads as TGTGCCAGCAGCTTAGTGTCGGGGGTGAACACTGAAGCTTTCTTT. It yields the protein CASSLVSGVNTEAFF.